These T cell receptor delta chains were read from a single sample in a study of Vδ1+ human thymocytes. TCRdb re-called the multiplex PCR reads using CATT. The sample consists of about 20,000 delta-chain clones, 8.1% of them appearing once. Material for sequencing was Vdelta1+ gamma-delta thymocytes from the thymus. These receptors all come from a child younger than two who had congenital heart surgery. Both conserved end residues are part of each CDR3. Each record gives: J gene, clone size, D gene, V gene, CDR3 protein, CDR3 DNA. A D gene is named only where the DNA matches it firmly. A clone size is listed for some rows: how often the clone was seen (once, few, many), or a class if it is expanded.

TRDJ2 few . TRDV2 CACATLPTVGLGDPWGAQLFF TGTGCCTGTGCCACCCTTCCTACGGTAGGGCTGGGGGATCCCTGGGGAGCACAACTCTTCTTT
TRDJ1 few . TRDV1 CALGEPPPRYGGTDKLIF TGTGCTCTTGGGGAACCACCCCCCCGGTACGGGGGCACCGATAAACTCATCTTT
TRDJ1 few . TRDV1 CALGVRRPYTDKLIF TGTGCTCTTGGGGTCAGGAGACCTTACACCGATAAACTCATCTTT
TRDJ1 . TRDD3 TRDV2 CACCLAYWGPSYTDKLIF TGTGCCTGCTGTTTGGCGTACTGGGGGCCTTCGTACACCGATAAACTCATCTTT
TRDJ1 . TRDD3 TRDV1 CALGELFNPPPWGIPDKLIF TGTGCTCTTGGGGAACTATTCAATCCTCCACCTTGGGGGATACCCGATAAACTCATCTTT
TRDJ1 . TRDD3 TRDV1 CALGELVRLGDTEKYTDKLIF TGTGCTCTTGGGGAACTAGTTCGGCTGGGGGATACGGAGAAGTACACCGATAAACTCATCTTT
TRDJ2 few TRDD3 TRDV1 CALGDLTGGYRLRAQLFF TGTGCTCTTGGGGACCTCACTGGGGGATACCGCCTCCGGGCACAACTCTTCTTT
TRDJ1 . TRDD3 TRDV1 CALGAFLTGLAGGYAYTDKLIF TGTGCTCTTGGGGCCTTCCTAACGGGATTGGCTGGGGGATACGCGTACACCGATAAACTCATCTTT
TRDJ1 few TRDD3 TRDV1 CALGGRPSLLWGMVTDKLIF TGTGCTCTTGGGGGACGGCCTTCCTTGCTCTGGGGGATGGTTACCGATAAACTCATCTTT
TRDJ1 . . TRDV1 CALGQNKPHEGLPKALVLGVPYTDKLIF TGTGCTCTTGGACAGAACAAGCCCCACGAAGGCCTTCCTAAGGCCCTAGTACTGGGGGTCCCGTACACCGATAAACTCATCTTT
TRDJ1 . TRDD3 TRDV1 CALGEALAPVLGDPAYTDKLIF TGTGCTCTTGGGGAAGCCCTAGCCCCCGTACTGGGGGATCCCGCTTACACCGATAAACTCATCTTT
TRDJ1 . TRDD3 TRDV1 CALGDGRKAYWGPTGADKLIF TGTGCTCTTGGGGATGGACGTAAGGCGTACTGGGGCCCTACAGGGGCCGATAAACTCATCTTT
TRDJ1 . . TRDV1 CALGEGRPSGGGLHKAYTDKLIF TGTGCTCTTGGGGAAGGGAGGCCCAGCGGGGGGGGACTCCATAAGGCGTACACCGATAAACTCATCTTT
TRDJ1 few TRDD3 TRDV1 CALGEPRALYWGIRCTDKLIF TGTGCTCTTGGGGAACCGCGCGCTCTTTACTGGGGGATACGATGTACCGATAAACTCATCTTT